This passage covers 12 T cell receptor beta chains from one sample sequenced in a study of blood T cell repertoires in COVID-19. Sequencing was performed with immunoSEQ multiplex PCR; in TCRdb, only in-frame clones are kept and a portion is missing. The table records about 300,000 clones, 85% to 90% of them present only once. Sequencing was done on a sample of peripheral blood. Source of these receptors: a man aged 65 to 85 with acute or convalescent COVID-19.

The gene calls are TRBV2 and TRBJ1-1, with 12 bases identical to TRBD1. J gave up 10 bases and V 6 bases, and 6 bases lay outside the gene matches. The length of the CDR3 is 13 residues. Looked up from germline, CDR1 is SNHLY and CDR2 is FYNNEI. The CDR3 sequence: CASRGTGGGRAFF. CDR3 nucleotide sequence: TGTGCCAGCAGGGGGACAGGGGGCGGAAGAGCTTTCTTT.

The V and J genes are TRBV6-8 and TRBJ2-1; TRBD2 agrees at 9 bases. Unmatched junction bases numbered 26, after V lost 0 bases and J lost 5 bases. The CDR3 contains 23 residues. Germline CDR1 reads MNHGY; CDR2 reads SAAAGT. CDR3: CASSYSGLAGRESTIGRDNEQFF. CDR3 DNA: TGTGCCAGCAGTTACTCTGGGCTAGCGGGAAGGGAGAGTACCATCGGTCGAGACAATGAGCAGTTCTTC.

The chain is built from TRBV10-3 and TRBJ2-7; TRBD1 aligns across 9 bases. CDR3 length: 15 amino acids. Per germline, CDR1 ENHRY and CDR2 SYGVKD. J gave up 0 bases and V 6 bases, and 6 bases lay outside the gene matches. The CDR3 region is CAIRAGTGTSYEQYF. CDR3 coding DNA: TGTGCCATCAGAGCCGGGACAGGGACCTCCTACGAGCAGTACTTC.

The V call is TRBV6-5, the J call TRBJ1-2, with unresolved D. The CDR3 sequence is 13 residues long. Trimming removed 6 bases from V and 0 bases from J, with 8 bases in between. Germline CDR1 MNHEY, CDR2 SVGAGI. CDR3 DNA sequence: TGTGCCAGCAGCCTCGTCTCTAACTATGGCTACACCTTC. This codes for CASSLVSNYGYTF.

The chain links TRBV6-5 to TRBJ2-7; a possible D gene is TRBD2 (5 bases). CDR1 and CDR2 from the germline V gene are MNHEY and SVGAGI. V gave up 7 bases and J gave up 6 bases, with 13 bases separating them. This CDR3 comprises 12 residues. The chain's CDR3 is CASTGWTSEQYF. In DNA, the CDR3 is TGTGCCAGCACCGGTTGGACTTCCGAGCAGTACTTC.

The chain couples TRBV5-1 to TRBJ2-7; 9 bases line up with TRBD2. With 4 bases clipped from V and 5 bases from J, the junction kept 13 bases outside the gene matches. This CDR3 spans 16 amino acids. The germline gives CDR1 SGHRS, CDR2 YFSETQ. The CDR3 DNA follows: TGCGCCAGCAGCGCGGGAGCGGGAGGCTCTTACAACGAGCAGTACTTC. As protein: CASSAGAGGSYNEQYF.

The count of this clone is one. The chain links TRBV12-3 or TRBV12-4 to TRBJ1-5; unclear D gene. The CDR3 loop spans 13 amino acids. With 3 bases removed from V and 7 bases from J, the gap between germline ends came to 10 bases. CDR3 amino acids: CASSFAREQPQHF. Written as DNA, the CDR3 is TGTGCCAGCAGTTTTGCCCGGGAGCAGCCCCAGCATTTT.

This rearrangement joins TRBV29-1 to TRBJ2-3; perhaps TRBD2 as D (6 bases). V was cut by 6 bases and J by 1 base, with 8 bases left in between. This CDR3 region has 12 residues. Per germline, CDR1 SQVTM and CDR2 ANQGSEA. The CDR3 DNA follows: TGCAGCGTGTGGGGGGGCACAGATACGCAGTATTTT. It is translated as CSVWGGTDTQYF.

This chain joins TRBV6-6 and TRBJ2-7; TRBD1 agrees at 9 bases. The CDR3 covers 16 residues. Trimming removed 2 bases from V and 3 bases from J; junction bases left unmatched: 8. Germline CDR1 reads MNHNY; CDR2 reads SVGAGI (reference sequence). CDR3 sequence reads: CASSYTPGTGLYEQYF. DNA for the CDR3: TGTGCCAGCAGTTACACGCCCGGGACAGGGCTCTACGAGCAGTACTTC.

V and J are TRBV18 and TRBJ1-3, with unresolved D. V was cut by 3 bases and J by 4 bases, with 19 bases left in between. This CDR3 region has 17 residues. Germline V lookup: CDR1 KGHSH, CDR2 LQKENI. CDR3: CASSPVIPGSSGNTIYF. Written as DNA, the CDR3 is TGTGCCAGCTCACCTGTCATTCCAGGCTCGTCAGGAAACACCATATATTTT.

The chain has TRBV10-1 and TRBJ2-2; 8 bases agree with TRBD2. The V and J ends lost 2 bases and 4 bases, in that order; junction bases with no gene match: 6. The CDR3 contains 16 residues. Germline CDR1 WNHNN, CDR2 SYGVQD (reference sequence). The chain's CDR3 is CASSEMGLVGTGELFF. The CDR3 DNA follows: TGCGCCAGCAGTGAGATGGGACTAGTGGGCACCGGGGAGCTGTTTTTT.

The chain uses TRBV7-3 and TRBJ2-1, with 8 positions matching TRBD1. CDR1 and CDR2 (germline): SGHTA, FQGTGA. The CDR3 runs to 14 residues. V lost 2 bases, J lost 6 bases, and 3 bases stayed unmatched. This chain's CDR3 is CASSLQGAPNEQFF. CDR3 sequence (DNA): TGTGCCAGCAGCTTACAGGGGGCGCCCAATGAGCAGTTCTTC.